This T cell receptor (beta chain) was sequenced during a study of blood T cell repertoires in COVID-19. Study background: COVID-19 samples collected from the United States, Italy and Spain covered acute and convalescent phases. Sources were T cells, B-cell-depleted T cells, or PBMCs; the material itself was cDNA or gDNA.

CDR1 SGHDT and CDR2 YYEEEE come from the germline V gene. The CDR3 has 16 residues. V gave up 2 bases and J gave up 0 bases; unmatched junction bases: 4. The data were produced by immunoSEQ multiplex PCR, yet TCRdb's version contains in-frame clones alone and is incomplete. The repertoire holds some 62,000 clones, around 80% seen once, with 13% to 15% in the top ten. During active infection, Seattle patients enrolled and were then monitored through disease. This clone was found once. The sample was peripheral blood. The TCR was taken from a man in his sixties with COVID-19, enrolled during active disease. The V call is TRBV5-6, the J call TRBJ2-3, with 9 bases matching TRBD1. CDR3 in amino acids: CASSFLGTGSTDTQYF. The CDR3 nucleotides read TGTGCCAGCAGCTTTCTGGGGACAGGGAGCACAGATACGCAGTATTTT.